These T cell receptor beta chains were read from a single sample in a study of shared clonotypes between healthy human individuals. Repertoires were generated with immunoSEQ multiplex PCR, while TCRdb's copy carries only in-frame clones and drops some. The sample comprises 1,500,000 or so clones, about 98.5% of which are singletons, and around 0.38% rests with the top ten. The sequenced material came from naive CD4+ T cells sorted from blood. The receptor set was obtained from a man between 25 and 39 years old in good health. Both conserved end residues are part of each CDR3. The order of the fields is J gene, D gene, V gene, clone size, CDR3 DNA, CDR3 protein. D genes are given only for firm matches. Expanded clones get a size class; other rows say once, few or many, or leave the size out.

TRBJ2-6 NA TRBV5-1 NA TGCGCCAGCAGCTTTGACGGCGGAAACTCTGGGGCCAACGTCCTGACTTTC CASSFDGGNSGANVLTF
TRBJ1-5 TRBD1 TRBV5-1 NA TGCGCCAGCAGCGTCGGGACAGGGGGCTTGCAGCCCCAGCATTTT CASSVGTGGLQPQHF
TRBJ2-1 NA TRBV28 NA TGTGCCAGCAGCCCCGGTGGGGGTTACAATGAGCAGTTCTTC CASSPGGGYNEQFF
TRBJ1-1 TRBD1 TRBV5-4 once TGTGCCAGCAGCTTGGACCGGGGACAGGGGAACACTGAAGCTTTCTTT CASSLDRGQGNTEAFF
TRBJ2-3 NA TRBV6-6 NA TGTGCCAGCAGTTACTCCCGGGAATCGAGCACAGATACGCAGTATTTT CASSYSRESSTDTQYF
TRBJ2-7 NA TRBV6-5 once TGTGCCAGCAGTTTTTCGGCAGACCCACCCTACGAGCAGTACTTC CASSFSADPPYEQYF
TRBJ2-7 NA TRBV5-1 NA TGCGCCAGCAGCTTGTTTTTCGAGGGTGGGTACGAGCAGTACTTC CASSLFFEGGYEQYF
TRBJ2-7 NA TRBV21-1 NA TGTGCCAGAAATCGGCCCACCTACGAGCAGTACTTC CARNRPTYEQYF
TRBJ2-1 NA TRBV5-1 NA TGCGCCAGCAGCCCCGGGACTTACAATGAGCAGTTCTTC CASSPGTYNEQFF
TRBJ2-4 NA TRBV5-4 NA TGTGCCAGCAGCCATGACAGTAAAAACATTCAGTACTTC CASSHDSKNIQYF
TRBJ2-2 NA TRBV28 NA TGTGCCAGCAGTTTCATCGGAAACACCGGGGAGCTGTTTTTT CASSFIGNTGELFF
TRBJ2-7 NA TRBV27 NA TGTGCCAGCAGTTCCATCCCGGGGATCTACGAGCAGTACTTC CASSSIPGIYEQYF
TRBJ1-5 NA TRBV28 NA TGTGCCAGCAGCCCGGGCCCCTTGAATCAGCCCCAGCATTTT CASSPGPLNQPQHF
TRBJ2-1 NA TRBV18 NA TGTGCCAGCTCAACTCTCGGACCTCCGATAACGGATGAGCAGTTCTTC CASSTLGPPITDEQFF
TRBJ1-1 NA TRBV5-1 NA TGCGCCAGCAGCTTGCAGGGTGGGGGGACTGAAGCTTTCTTT CASSLQGGGTEAFF
TRBJ2-3 TRBD2 TRBV9 NA TGTGCCAGCAGCCCCCCCTCCCCATTCCTAGCGGGAGTCACAGATACGCAGTATTTT CASSPPSPFLAGVTDTQYF
TRBJ1-5 NA TRBV30 NA TGTGCCTGGAGTGACGGGGGGAATCAGCCCCAGCATTTT CAWSDGGNQPQHF
TRBJ2-1 TRBD2 TRBV27 NA TGTGCCAGCAGCCGGACCGGACTAGCGGGAGACCCCAATGAGCAGTTCTTC CASSRTGLAGDPNEQFF
TRBJ1-5 NA TRBV2 NA TGTGCCAGCAGTGAAGAGGGGCAGGGGTTGGAGCCCCAGCATTTT CASSEEGQGLEPQHF
TRBJ2-6 NA TRBV9 NA TGTGCCAGCAGCCCCTCCGGGCCACAGGGGGCCAACGTCCTGACTTTC CASSPSGPQGANVLTF
TRBJ2-5 NA TRBV9 NA TGTGCCAGCAGCTTCGGACGGAACCAAGAGACCCAGTACTTC CASSFGRNQETQYF
TRBJ2-5 NA TRBV9 once TGTGCCAGCAGCGTAGATCCCCCCTGGTCGCTTAAGGAGACCCAGTACTTC CASSVDPPWSLKETQYF
TRBJ2-7 NA TRBV2 NA TGTGCCAGCAGTGGCGGGACTTACTCCTACGAGCAGTACTTC CASSGGTYSYEQYF
TRBJ2-2 TRBD1 TRBV29-1 NA TGCAGCGCAAAGGACAGGTTTCCGAACACCGGGGAGCTGTTTTTT CSAKDRFPNTGELFF
TRBJ2-7 NA TRBV30 once TGTGCCTGGAGTACGGGACAACGCTCCTACGAGCAGTACTTC CAWSTGQRSYEQYF
TRBJ2-2 NA TRBV9 NA TGTGCCAGCAGCCCTCGAACAGTGAACACCGGGGAGCTGTTTTTT CASSPRTVNTGELFF
TRBJ2-7 TRBD1 TRBV14 NA TGTGCCAGCAGCCATAGACAGGGCACGGAGCAGTACTTC CASSHRQGTEQYF
TRBJ2-1 TRBD2 TRBV7-6 NA TGTGCCAGCAGCCCCAGTGGGACTAGCGGGGGGTACAATGAGCAGTTCTTC CASSPSGTSGGYNEQFF
TRBJ2-1 NA TRBV29-1 NA TGCAGCGTCCGACCGGGGAATGAGCAGTTCTTC CSVRPGNEQFF
TRBJ2-1 NA TRBV10-3 NA TGTGCCATCAGTGAGGGAATGAGGAGGGGGCTAGGCAATGAGCAGTTCTTC CAISEGMRRGLGNEQFF
TRBJ2-5 TRBD1 TRBV5-1 once TGCGCCAGCAGCTTGTTCCTTGGACAGGGGGAGACCCAGTACTTC CASSLFLGQGETQYF
TRBJ2-1 NA TRBV29-1 once TGCAGCGTTGGGTTCAGTCCCTACAATGAGCAGTTCTTC CSVGFSPYNEQFF
TRBJ1-2 NA TRBV7-2 NA TGTGCCAGCAGGTCCATGGGACGCAGCTATGGCTACACCTTC CASRSMGRSYGYTF
TRBJ2-7 NA TRBV28 NA TGTGCCAGCACCCCAGGAGGGGCTGCCTACGAGCAGTACTTC CASTPGGAAYEQYF
TRBJ2-7 TRBD1 TRBV6-1 NA TGTGCCAGCAGTGAAGACTACCGGGACAGGGCCGACGAGCAGTACTTC CASSEDYRDRADEQYF
TRBJ2-1 TRBD2 TRBV5-1 once TGCGCCAGCAGCTTGGGACTAGCTAACAATGAGCAGTTCTTC CASSLGLANNEQFF
TRBJ1-1 NA TRBV18 NA TGTGCCAGCTCACCTAGTGGAACCGAAGCTTTCTTT CASSPSGTEAFF
TRBJ2-1 NA TRBV4-3 NA TGCGCCAGCAGCCAAGATTTTAGACAGTCCTACAATGAGCAGTTCTTC CASSQDFRQSYNEQFF
TRBJ1-1 NA TRBV18 NA TGTGCCAGCTCACCACAGCTTGCTCCGGGTGAAGCTTTCTTT CASSPQLAPGEAFF
TRBJ1-1 NA TRBV6-5 NA TGTGCCAGCAGTTACTCGACGAACACTGAAGCTTTCTTT CASSYSTNTEAFF
TRBJ1-2 TRBD1 TRBV18 NA TGTGCCAGCTCACCTTTTGCAGGGGGCCTGAGCTTCTATGGCTACACCTTC CASSPFAGGLSFYGYTF
TRBJ2-5 NA TRBV19 NA TGTGCCAGTAGTTTCCTAGCGCTCCAAGAGACCCAGTACTTC CASSFLALQETQYF